What follows are 25 T cell receptor beta chains derived from one specimen sequenced in a study of T cells in Graves' hyperthyroidism and ophthalmopathy. TCR beta CDR3 region amplification was performed from RNA transcripts. First-round RT-PCR targeting the TCR CDR3 was performed with the HTBI primer set. TCRdb re-analysed the multiplex PCR reads in MiXCR, keeping a single row per CDR3 protein. The table lists around 720,000 distinct CDR3 sequences, roughly 32% of them singletons. Sequences were obtained from blood. The receptors here all came from a woman aged 40-49 years with Graves' hyperthyroidism.

The V and J genes are TRBV29-1 and TRBJ2-4, with D uncertain. Germline CDR1 is SQVTM and CDR2 is ANQGSEA. V was pared by 6 bases and J by 5 bases, with 8 bases between. This CDR3 is built from 11 residues. The CDR3 spells CSVVGQNIQYF. Here the CDR3 DNA reads TGCAGCGTGGTAGGACAAAACATTCAGTACTTC. The full variable domain, with the rest looked up from reference TRBV29-1 and TRBJ2-4, is SAVISQKPSRDICQRGTSLTIQCQVDSQVTMMFWYRQQPGQSLTLIATANQGSEATYESGFVIDKFPISRPNLTFSTLTVSNMSPEDSSIYLCSVVGQNIQYFGAGTRLSVL.

In the case of this clonotype: With a much larger clone just one base away, this may be a read error. The V gene is TRBV11-2, the J gene TRBJ1-5; no firm D call. Trimming left V 5 bases short and J 4 bases short, with 15 bases between. CDR3 size: 15 residues. The germline CDR1 and CDR2 sequences are SGHAT and FQNNGV. In DNA form, the CDR3 reads TGTGCCAGCAGCGCCCGCGCCGGGTCGAATCAGCCCCAGCATTTT. The encoded protein is CASSARAGSNQPQHF.

About this clonotype itself: One end of the junction is discordant with germline, which a read error may explain. The J gene is TRBJ1-2, the V gene TRBV7-6; 8 nucleotides match TRBD1. There are 14 residues in the CDR3. CDR1 is SGHVS and CDR2 is FNYEAQ in the germline V gene. CDR3 sequence (DNA): TGCGCCAGCAGCCAGGACAGGGCGATCTATGGCTACACCTTC. Translating gives CASSQDRAIYGYTF.

The rearrangement uses TRBV28 and TRBJ2-2, with a tentative D call TRBD1 (5 bases). Germline V gives CDR1 MDHEN, CDR2 SYDVKM. The CDR3 is 13 residues long. V dropped 7 bases and J dropped 3 bases, with 9 bases sitting between them. The CDR3 DNA follows: TGTGCCAGCACAGGGTCTTACACCGGGGAGCTGTTTTTT. Protein sequence: CASTGSYTGELFF.

This clonotype was observed a handful of times. The rearrangement uses TRBV28 and TRBJ1-2, with D tentatively TRBD1 (5 bases). Germline V lookup: CDR1 MDHEN, CDR2 SYDVKM. Trimming cost V 3 bases and J 7 bases, with 18 bases left between them. This CDR3 has 15 residues. CDR3 in DNA: TGTGCCAGCAGTTTTGGAGGCCACGGGGGAGGTGGCTACACCTTC. Translated, it gives CASSFGGHGGGGYTF.

This clonotype was seen ten or more times. The chain recombines TRBV7-9 with TRBJ2-5; D might be TRBD2 (5 bases). Germline CDR1 is SEHNR and CDR2 is FQNEAQ (reference sequence). The CDR3 is 12 amino acids. Trimming shortened V by 5 bases and J by 7 bases, and 11 bases separated the two germline ends. CDR3 region: CASSLGMATQYF. DNA of the CDR3: TGTGCCAGCAGCCTCGGGATGGCGACCCAGTACTTC.

This clonotype was counted a few times. This chain links TRBV12-3 or TRBV12-4 with TRBJ2-2; D might be TRBD1 (5 bases). CDR3 size: 13 residues. The germline V and J ends were trimmed by 7 bases and 6 bases, with 12 bases remaining between them. The CDR3 DNA is TGTGCCAGCACTCAGGGATTCCCCGGGGAGCTGTTTTTT. The encoded protein is CASTQGFPGELFF.

This clonotype was observed many times. The rearrangement uses TRBV7-8 and TRBJ1-5; D gene unclear. V was pared by 1 base and J by 0 bases, with 16 bases between. Germline V CDR1 and CDR2: SGHVS, FQNEAQ. CDR3 length: 18 residues. The CDR3 region has the DNA TGTGCCAGCAGCTTAGTGGGGTATGGAGACTATAGCAATCAGCCCCAGCATTTT. Encoded protein: CASSLVGYGDYSNQPQHF.

This clonotype was detected only a few times. The rearrangement links TRBV7-2 to TRBJ2-6; D gene uncertain. Germline V gene lookup returns CDR1 SGHTA and CDR2 FQGNSA. The V end was cut by 8 bases, the J end by 0 bases, with 14 bases between. The CDR3 has 16 amino acids. For the CDR3, the DNA is TGTGCCAGCCCCCCCGGCCTTTCCTCTGGGGCCAACGTCCTGACTTTC. Its protein product is CASPPGLSSGANVLTF.

This clonotype was counted a few times. This chain links TRBV7-9 with TRBJ1-1; no clear D. V was cut by 4 bases and J by 4 bases, with 13 bases left in between. Germline CDR1 and CDR2: SEHNR and FQNEAQ (reference sequence). This CDR3 spans 14 amino acids. The CDR3 is CASSSRTAGTEAFF. In DNA form, the CDR3 reads TGTGCCAGCAGCTCGAGGACCGCGGGCACTGAAGCTTTCTTT.

The chain links TRBV24-1 to TRBJ1-1; maybe TRBD1 (5 bases). Looked up from germline, CDR1 is KGHDR and CDR2 is SFDVKD. This CDR3 spans 16 amino acids. Trimming pared 1 base from V and 3 bases from J, leaving 14 bases between. The CDR3: CATSDLETRGDTEAFF. In DNA, the CDR3 is TGTGCCACCAGTGATTTAGAGACAAGAGGGGACACTGAAGCTTTCTTT.

This clonotype showed up many times. The chain carries TRBV6-5 and TRBJ1-1, with D possibly TRBD1 on 5 matching bases. The CDR3 consists of 14 residues. Trimming removed 4 bases at V and 1 base at J, with 10 bases between. CDR1 is MNHEY, CDR2 SVGAGI, per germline. CDR3 amino acids: CASSSVQGNTEAFF. As DNA, the CDR3 is TGTGCCAGCAGTTCCGTCCAGGGGAACACTGAAGCTTTCTTT.

This clonotype came up a few times. This chain links TRBV5-1 with TRBJ2-7; 9 bases fit TRBD1. This CDR3 region has 15 residues. The ends lost 4 bases at V and 0 bases at J; junction bases unmatched: 5. Germline V CDR1 and CDR2: SGHRS, YFSETQ. The CDR3, as DNA: TGCGCCAGCAGCGAACAGGGGGCAGACTCCTACGAGCAGTACTTC. It codes for CASSEQGADSYEQYF.

The rearrangement joins TRBV6-5 to TRBJ1-1; no definite D call. Germline V gives CDR1 MNHEY, CDR2 SVGAGI. V gave up 8 bases and J gave up 10 bases, with 11 bases separating them. The CDR3 has 10 residues. As DNA, the CDR3 is TGTGCCAGCGGGCCAGCAAGAGCTTTCTTT. Residues: CASGPARAFF.

This clonotype was detected many times. This chain uses TRBV7-2 with TRBJ1-5; tentative D call: TRBD1 (5 bases). V shed 2 bases and J shed 2 bases, with 10 bases lying between them. The CDR3 spans 15 residues. The germline V gene encodes CDR1 SGHTA and CDR2 FQGNSA. CDR3 DNA: TGTGCCAGCAGCTTAAACCCAGGGCGCAATCAGCCCCAGCATTTT. As protein: CASSLNPGRNQPQHF.

A word on this clonotype: A clone one base away is much larger, so this may be a read error. This chain joins TRBV19 and TRBJ1-2, with unresolved D. This CDR3 region has 15 residues. Germline assignment: CDR1 LNHDA and CDR2 SQIVND (reference sequence). The CDR3 loop is CASSILPGGEYGYIF. CDR3 coding DNA: TGTGCCAGTAGTATCCTGCCAGGCGGAGAATATGGCTACATCTTC. The full variable domain, its missing parts supplied by reference TRBV19 and TRBJ1-2, is DGGITQSPKYLFRKEGQNVTLSCEQNLNHDAMYWYRQDPGQGLRLIYYSQIVNDFQKGDIAEGYSVSREKKESFPLTVTSAQKNPTAFYLCASSILPGGEYGYIFGSGTRLTVV.

This clonotype was counted at least ten times. The chain links TRBV7-9 to TRBJ1-1, with a tentative D call TRBD1 (5 bases). The V end was cut by 1 base, the J end by 5 bases, with 11 bases between. In germline, CDR1 is SEHNR, CDR2 FQNEAQ (reference sequence). This CDR3 is 14 amino acids long. DNA for the CDR3: TGTGCCAGCAGCTTAGTCGAGGGGTGGACTGAAGCTTTCTTT. Translated, it gives CASSLVEGWTEAFF.

This clonotype was found many times. The V gene is TRBV9, the J gene TRBJ2-5, with 9 bases fitting TRBD1. V shed 3 bases and J 6 bases; nucleotides not matched to a gene: 3. The CDR3 totals 13 residues. CDR1 SGDLS and CDR2 YYNGEE come from the germline V gene. CDR3 protein: CASSGQGGKTQYF. DNA for the CDR3: TGTGCCAGCAGCGGACAGGGGGGGAAGACCCAGTACTTC.

The chain couples TRBV20-1 to TRBJ2-5, with TRBD2 matching 14 bases. V trimming: 0 bases; J trimming: 12 bases; junction bases outside the gene matches: 12. Germline V gives CDR1 DFQATT, CDR2 SNEGSKA (reference sequence). The CDR3 extends over 16 amino acids. The CDR3 reads CSARDQGGTSGSHKYF. The CDR3 coding sequence is TGCAGTGCTAGAGATCAGGGGGGGACTAGCGGGAGTCATAAGTACTTC.

The V gene is TRBV11-2, the J gene TRBJ2-5; no firm D call. The V gene's germline CDR1 is SGHAT and CDR2 FQNNGV. V gave up 0 bases and J gave up 9 bases, with 11 bases separating them. The CDR3 is 13 residues long. The CDR3 here is CASSLEPDLSQYF. The CDR3 region has the DNA TGTGCCAGCAGCTTAGAACCGGACCTTTCCCAGTACTTC.

This clonotype came up a few times. V usage is TRBV6-1 and J usage is TRBJ2-7, with 7 bases fitting TRBD2. Unmatched junction bases numbered 4, after V lost 6 bases and J lost 2 bases. The CDR3 has 13 residues. From germline, CDR1 is MNHNS and CDR2 SASEGT. CDR3 sequence (DNA): TGTGCCAGCAGACCTGGACTAGCCTACGAGCAGTACTTC. This gives the protein CASRPGLAYEQYF.

This clonotype was seen at least ten times. The chain uses TRBV7-9 and TRBJ1-2; D may be TRBD1 (6 bases). CDR3 length equals 14 residues. Germline V CDR1 and CDR2: SEHNR, FQNEAQ (reference sequence). Trimming pared 0 bases from V and 6 bases from J, leaving 11 bases between. CDR3 amino acids: CASSLAGGEDGYTF. The CDR3, as DNA: TGTGCCAGCAGCTTAGCTGGGGGCGAGGATGGCTACACCTTC.

Regarding this clonotype: The junction differs from germline at one of its ends, possibly a read error. The rearrangement links TRBV2 to TRBJ2-7; 9 bases line up with TRBD2. Germline V lookup: CDR1 SNHLY, CDR2 FYNNEI. CDR3 length equals 15 residues. The CDR3: CAGSEWLAGYWEQYF. Here the CDR3 DNA reads TGTGCCGGCAGTGAGTGGCTAGCGGGGTATTGGGAGCAGTACTTC.

Only a few counts were recorded for this clonotype. V usage is TRBV7-9 and J usage is TRBJ1-2, with TRBD1 matching 7 bases. Germline-derived CDR1 and CDR2 are SEHNR and FQNEAQ (reference sequence). The CDR3 is 13 amino acids. After removal of 7 bases from V and 1 base from J, the junction contained 3 bases not matched to a gene. The CDR3 region has the DNA TGTGCCAGCACCAGGGACAGTAACTATGGCTACACCTTC. Protein: CASTRDSNYGYTF.

The chain uses TRBV11-2 and TRBJ1-1, with a weak D call TRBD1 (6 bases). V was cut by 8 bases and J by 2 bases, with 21 bases left in between. The germline CDR1 and CDR2 sequences are SGHAT and FQNNGV. This CDR3 has 16 residues. The chain's CDR3 is CASSPTKGDGNTEAFF. The DNA of the CDR3 is TGTGCCAGCTCACCAACTAAGGGGGATGGAAACACTGAAGCTTTCTTT. Full variable domain (missing parts from reference TRBV11-2 and TRBJ1-1): EAGVAQSPRYKIIEKRQSVAFWCNPISGHATLYWYQQILGQGPKLLIQFQNNGVVDDSQLPKDRFSAERLKGVDSTLKIQPAKLEDSAVYLCASSPTKGDGNTEAFFGQGTRLTVV.